This record looks at one T cell receptor (beta chain) sequence and its context. This clonotype showed up many times. What antigen it recognizes has not been identified. No quality values exist for individual bases; no much larger clone is one base distant. This sample stems from a study of response to subunit inactivated influenza vaccine (dated by TCRdb to the late 2010s). Regarding the research as a whole: To follow how T cells responded to a trivalent subunit inactivated influenza vaccine, the researchers relied on deep quantitative profiling of the T cell receptor repertoire. Study-wide findings and limitations: The authors suggested that each seasonal influenza vaccination may recruit only a limited number of new T cells.

The sample's time point label, decoded: approximately 45 days after influenza vaccine administration. The library was built by means of RT-PCR. The run used an Illumina HiSeq 2500. Using fastp trimming at Q25 and MiXCR clonotype assembly, TCRdb reanalyzed the public sequencing data and kept in-frame beta chains. Entries are consolidated by CDR3 protein sequence, retaining the most common genes and DNA. A total of over 450,000 distinct CDR3 sequences appear in this sample, over 10% of them only once. Of the sample, approximately 14% is held by the ten largest clones. The CDR3, from cysteine to phenylalanine, totals 17 residues. Only CDR3 DNA remains: 51 bases, in frame from the first base. Trimming removed 1 base from V and 4 bases from J, leaving 17 bases between the germline ends.

The chain is encoded by TRBV12-3 or TRBV12-4 joined to TRBJ2-1; the D segment cannot be called with confidence. Sequences were derived from PBMCs from blood, sampled around seven weeks after vaccination. The TCR sequence derives from a man in his forties or fifties who received an inactivated influenza vaccine. Donor details come from another sample of the same person, matched by shared clones. The nucleotides are TGTGCCAGCAGTTTAGGGGCCCGGAACTCTATATACAATGAGCAGTTCTTC. Translated, it gives CASSLGARNSIYNEQFF.